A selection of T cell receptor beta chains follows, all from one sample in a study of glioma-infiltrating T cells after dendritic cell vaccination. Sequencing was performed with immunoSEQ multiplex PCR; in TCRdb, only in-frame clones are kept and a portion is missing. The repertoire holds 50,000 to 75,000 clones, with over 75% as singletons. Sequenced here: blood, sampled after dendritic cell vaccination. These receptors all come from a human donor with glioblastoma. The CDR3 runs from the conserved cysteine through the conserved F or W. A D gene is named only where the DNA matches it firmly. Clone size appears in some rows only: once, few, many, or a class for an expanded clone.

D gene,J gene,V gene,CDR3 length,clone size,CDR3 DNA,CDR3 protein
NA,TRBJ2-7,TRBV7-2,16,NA,TGTGCCAGCAGCTTAGGTGCTGGACTGAAATCCTACGAGCAGTACTTC,CASSLGAGLKSYEQYF
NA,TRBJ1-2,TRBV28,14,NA,TGTGCCAGCAGTTTCCGACAGGCCCGCTATGGCTACACCTTC,CASSFRQARYGYTF
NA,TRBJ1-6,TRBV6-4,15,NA,TGTGCCAGCAGTGACCCAGGGTATGGTAATTCACCCCTCCACTTT,CASSDPGYGNSPLHF
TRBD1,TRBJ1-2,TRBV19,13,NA,TGTGCCAGTAGTATGGGACAGGGATTTGGCTACACCTTC,CASSMGQGFGYTF
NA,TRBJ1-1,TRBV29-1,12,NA,TGCAGCGTTGAGCGGGGGGTCGCTGAAGCTTTCTTT,CSVERGVAEAFF
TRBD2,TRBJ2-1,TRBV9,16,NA,TGTGCCAGCAGCGTAGGAGGCGGGGGGGCGGGCAATGAGCAGTTCTTC,CASSVGGGGAGNEQFF
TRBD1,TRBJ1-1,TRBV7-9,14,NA,TGTGCCAGCAGTCTGGACAGGGATATAACTGAAGCTTTCTTT,CASSLDRDITEAFF
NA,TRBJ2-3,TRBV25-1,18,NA,TGTGCCAGCAGTGACCCCAACCCAGGGCCCTCTTCCACAGATACGCAGTATTTT,CASSDPNPGPSSTDTQYF
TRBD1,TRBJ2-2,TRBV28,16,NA,TGTGCCACCTACGGACAGGACAGGGAGGAAACCGGGGAGCTGTTTTTT,CATYGQDREETGELFF
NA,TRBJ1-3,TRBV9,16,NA,TGTGCCAGCAGCGTCGGGGGGCGTACGGCTGGAAACACCATATATTTT,CASSVGGRTAGNTIYF
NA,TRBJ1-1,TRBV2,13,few,TGTGCCAGCAGACACAGGGCCTCCGTTGAAGCTTTCTTT,CASRHRASVEAFF
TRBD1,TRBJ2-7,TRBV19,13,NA,TGTGCCAGTAGTTCGACAGGGTGGTACGAGCAGTACTTC,CASSSTGWYEQYF
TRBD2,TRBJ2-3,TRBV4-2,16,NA,TGTGCCAGCAGCCAAGCCGGGGCTAGCGGACAAAATACGCAGTATTTT,CASSQAGASGQNTQYF
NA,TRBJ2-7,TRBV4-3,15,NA,TGCGCCAGCAGCCAAGCGAGAGGGAACTCCTACGAGCAGTACTTC,CASSQARGNSYEQYF
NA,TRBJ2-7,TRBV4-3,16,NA,TGCGCCAGCAGCCAATCCTCGACGGGGAGCTCCTACGAGCAGTACTTC,CASSQSSTGSSYEQYF
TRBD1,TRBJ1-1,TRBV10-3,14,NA,TGTGCCACCGGCGAGGGACAGGCGAACACTGAAGCTTTCTTT,CATGEGQANTEAFF
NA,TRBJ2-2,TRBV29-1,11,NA,TGCAGCGTTGAAGATTGGCCGGAGCTGTTTTTT,CSVEDWPELFF
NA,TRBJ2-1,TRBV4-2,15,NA,TGTGCCAGCAGCCAAGGCGGGGCCTCCTACAATGAGCAGTTCTTC,CASSQGGASYNEQFF